This entry describes one T cell receptor (beta chain). In the source study's methods: Estimation of nucleated cell counts was performed using reference gene primer amplification. Measured with immunoSEQ multiplex PCR; TCRdb has only the in-frame clones, and not every one. V and J calls and clone size are given by that table; D and trimming were obtained from the DNA. The sample yields about 9,200 clones, roughly nine tenths seen once. V shed 3 bases and J shed 1 base, with 9 bases lying between them. This CDR3 is built from 14 residues. Looked up from germline, CDR1 is KGHSH and CDR2 is LQKENI. The data were taken from a study of blood T cell repertoires in COVID-19. Study-level background: Samples came from the United States, Italy and Spain, spanning acute and convalescent COVID-19. The analysed material was cDNA or gDNA that came from T cells, B-cell-depleted T cells, or PBMCs.

Material for sequencing was peripheral blood. This chain uses TRBV18 with TRBJ1-1; no clear D. This TCR came from a man aged 55-75 years with acute or convalescent COVID-19. The CDR3 reads CASSPNSQNTEAFF. The CDR3 DNA reads TGTGCCAGCTCACCTAACAGCCAGAACACTGAAGCTTTCTTT.